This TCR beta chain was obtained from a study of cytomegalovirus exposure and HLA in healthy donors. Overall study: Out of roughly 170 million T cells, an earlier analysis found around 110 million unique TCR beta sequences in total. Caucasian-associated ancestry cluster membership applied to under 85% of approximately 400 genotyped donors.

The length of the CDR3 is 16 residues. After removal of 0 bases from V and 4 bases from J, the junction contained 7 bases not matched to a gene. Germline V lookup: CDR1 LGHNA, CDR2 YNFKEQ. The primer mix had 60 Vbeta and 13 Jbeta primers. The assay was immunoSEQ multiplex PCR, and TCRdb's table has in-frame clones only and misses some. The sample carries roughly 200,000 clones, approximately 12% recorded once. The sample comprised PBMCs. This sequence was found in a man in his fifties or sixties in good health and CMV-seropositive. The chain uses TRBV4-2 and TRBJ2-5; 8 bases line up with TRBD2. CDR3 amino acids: CASSQDTSGGGETQYF. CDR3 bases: TGTGCCAGCAGCCAAGACACAAGCGGGGGCGGAGAGACCCAGTACTTC.